The TCR beta chain under discussion was sequenced for a study of read filtering for tumor transcriptome and immune sequencing. Bone marrow was sampled from every patient at the time of active disease. The CDR3 is 13 amino acids. The germline V and J ends were trimmed by 6 bases and 8 bases, with 15 bases remaining between them. The germline V gene has CDR1 MNHEY and CDR2 SVGAGI. This clonotype has ten or more counts. This library used approximately 370 ng RNA and molecular barcoded adaptors spanning alpha/delta and beta/gamma chains. TCRdb reprocessed the reads with MiXCR, giving one entry per CDR3 protein. The table shows 120,000 or so distinct CDR3 sequences, with roughly 13% occurring only once.

Sequencing input: a population of CD138-negative cells sorted from bone marrow. The origin of this receptor is a donor over 35 with multiple myeloma. The genes are TRBV6-5 and TRBJ2-3, with D possibly being TRBD2 (5 bases). As DNA, the CDR3 is TGTGCCAGCAGATCCTCGGTAGGAGGTACGCAGTATTTT. Its protein product is CASRSSVGGTQYF.